The sequence of this TCR beta chain was determined in a study of shared clonotypes between healthy human individuals. For the study at large: Donors consisted of a couple of women and a few men between 18 and 49.

Germline-derived CDR1 and CDR2 are MNHEY and SVGAGI. V was shortened by 2 bases and J by 4 bases, with 14 bases between the two germline ends. CDR3 length: 15 amino acids. Method: immunoSEQ multiplex PCR; TCRdb's copy keeps in-frame clones and lacks some. Of 2 million to 2.5 million clones listed, less than 95% are singletons. Naive CD8 cells, CD45RO-negative and positively selected for CCR7, excluded terminally differentiated effector memory CD45RA+ cells. The TCR was taken from a man younger than 30 in good health. Specimen: naive CD8+ T cells sorted from blood. V and J are TRBV6-5 and TRBJ2-5; perhaps TRBD2 as D (5 bases). CDR3 nucleotide sequence: TGTGCCAGCAGTTACCTGAGGGCTAGTGGAGAGACCCAGTACTTC. Amino acids: CASSYLRASGETQYF.